This entry lists 30 T cell receptor beta chains sequenced from one sample in a study of a mutant IDH1 vaccine in newly diagnosed glioma. Time point here: week 11, during vaccination. Topical imiquimod accompanied each vaccine dose, which consisted of 300 ug of mutant IDH1 20-mer peptide. Assay: immunoSEQ multiplex PCR; the TCRdb copy retains only in-frame clones and omits some. The sample has under 150,000 clones; about nine tenths are singletons. Their antigens remain unidentified. This material consisted of PBMCs, taken from a glioma patient whose treatment included an IDH1 peptide vaccine. Receptors originate from a woman aged 45-60 years with glioma.

The genes are TRBV5-1 and TRBJ2-3, with D unresolved. The CDR3 extends over 15 amino acids. Germline CDR1 and CDR2: SGHRS and YFSETQ. The germline V and J ends were trimmed by 0 bases and 2 bases, with 10 bases remaining between them. CDR3: CASSLGERNTDTQYF. For the CDR3, the DNA is TGCGCCAGCAGCTTGGGAGAGCGAAACACAGATACGCAGTATTTT. The complete variable domain, with remaining parts taken from reference TRBV5-1 and TRBJ2-3, reads KAGVTQTPRYLIKTRGQQVTLSCSPISGHRSVSWYQQTPGQGLQFLFEYFSETQRNKGNFPGRFSGRQFSNSRSEMNVSTLELGDSALYLCASSLGERNTDTQYFGPGTRLTVL.

This clone was observed a single time. The CDR3 region has the DNA TGTGCCAGCAGCAAGGGACAGCCCTACGAGCAGTACTTC. Protein: CASSKGQPYEQYF. The gene calls are TRBV9 and TRBJ2-7, with 7 positions matching TRBD1. There are 13 residues in the CDR3. The V gene end was trimmed by 4 bases and the J gene end by 2 bases; junction bases not matched to a gene: 3. Germline loops: CDR1 SGDLS, CDR2 YYNGEE.

The V and J genes are TRBV28 and TRBJ2-1; tentatively, D is TRBD2 (5 bases). The germline V gene has CDR1 MDHEN and CDR2 SYDVKM. The V gene lost 7 bases and the J gene lost 0 bases, with 13 bases spanning the gap. The CDR3 totals 15 residues. CDR3 DNA: TGTGCCAGCATCGGAGGAGATTCCTCCTACAATGAGCAGTTCTTC. Residues: CASIGGDSSYNEQFF.

This chain connects TRBV7-3 to TRBJ2-2; no definite D call. This CDR3 has 14 residues. Germline CDR1 reads SGHTA; CDR2 reads FQGTGA. V was shortened by 5 bases and J by 1 base, with 8 bases between the two germline ends. CDR3 sequence (DNA): TGTGCCAGCAGCCCAACTGGGAACACCGGGGAGCTGTTTTTT. Residues: CASSPTGNTGELFF.

V gene TRBV6-6 combines with J gene TRBJ2-2; possible D gene TRBD2, 5 bases. The V gene lost 2 bases and the J gene lost 7 bases, with 14 bases spanning the gap. Per the germline V gene, CDR1 is MNHNY and CDR2 is SVGAGI (reference sequence). This CDR3 is built from 15 residues. CDR3 in amino acids: CASSYRGSTGGELFF. CDR3 in DNA: TGTGCCAGCAGTTACCGCGGGTCGACGGGCGGGGAGCTGTTTTTT.

The rearrangement uses TRBV7-6 and TRBJ2-4; 8 bases are shared with TRBD1. V lost 4 bases, J lost 7 bases, and 9 bases stayed unmatched. The CDR3 is 15 amino acids. Germline V gene lookup returns CDR1 SGHVS and CDR2 FNYEAQ. The CDR3 DNA reads TGTGCCAGCAGCTCGCCGGGACAGGAGGGTAACATTCAGTACTTC. This encodes CASSSPGQEGNIQYF. The full variable domain, with the rest looked up from reference TRBV7-6 and TRBJ2-4, is GAGVSQSPRYKVTKRGQDVALRCDPISGHVSLYWYRQALGQGPEFLTYFNYEAQQDKSGLPNDRFSAERPEGSISTLTIQRTEQRDSAMYRCASSSPGQEGNIQYFGAGTRLSVL.

The rearrangement joins TRBV27 to TRBJ2-7; D gene ambiguous. The germline V and J ends were trimmed by 2 bases and 4 bases, with 12 bases remaining between them. The CDR3 runs to 14 residues. CDR1 and CDR2 from the germline V gene are MNHEY and SMNVEV (reference sequence). The CDR3 DNA reads as TGTGCCAGCAGTTTAAGGGCGTCTGGGTACGAGCAGTACTTC. Amino acid sequence: CASSLRASGYEQYF.

V is TRBV19 and J is TRBJ2-2; 10 nucleotides align to TRBD2. This CDR3 has 15 residues. V trimming: 4 bases; J trimming: 4 bases; junction bases outside the gene matches: 3. Germline values: CDR1 LNHDA, CDR2 SQIVND (reference sequence). The CDR3 DNA is TGTGCCAGTAGTAAGCGGGAGGGAGGCACCGGGGAGCTGTTTTTT. Protein product: CASSKREGGTGELFF. Supplemented by reference TRBV19 and TRBJ2-2, the full variable domain reads DGGITQSPKYLFRKEGQNVTLSCEQNLNHDAMYWYRQDPGQGLRLIYYSQIVNDFQKGDIAEGYSVSREKKESFPLTVTSAQKNPTAFYLCASSKREGGTGELFFGEGSRLTVL.

V and J are TRBV11-2 and TRBJ2-3; D is unresolved. There are 13 residues in the CDR3. V was cut by 7 bases and J by 0 bases, with 8 bases left in between. Germline V lookup: CDR1 SGHAT, CDR2 FQNNGV. CDR3 nucleotides: TGTGCCAGCACCACGGTAAGCACAGATACGCAGTATTTT. This codes for CASTTVSTDTQYF.

The chain combines TRBV28 with TRBJ2-7; the D is unclear. Trimming shortened V by 4 bases and J by 2 bases, and 3 bases separated the two germline ends. Germline assignment: CDR1 MDHEN and CDR2 SYDVKM. CDR3 length: 11 residues. CDR3 amino acids: CASSWAYEQYF. The CDR3 coding sequence is TGTGCCAGCAGTTGGGCCTACGAGCAGTACTTC.

V is TRBV4-2 and J is TRBJ2-7; D remains ambiguous. The CDR3 contains 14 residues. V was trimmed by 4 bases and J by 2 bases, leaving 12 bases between them. Germline loops: CDR1 LGHNA, CDR2 YNFKEQ. CDR3: CASSRDDFTYEQYF. The CDR3 DNA sequence: TGTGCCAGCAGCCGAGATGATTTTACCTACGAGCAGTACTTC.

The V and J genes are TRBV29-1 and TRBJ1-4; no clear D. CDR1 SQVTM and CDR2 ANQGSEA come from the germline V gene. The CDR3 runs 13 residues. V dropped 0 bases and J dropped 3 bases, with 5 bases sitting between them. The CDR3 DNA follows: TGCAGCGTTGAAGACGGCTCTAATGAAAAACTGTTTTTT. As protein: CSVEDGSNEKLFF.

This chain joins TRBV5-1 and TRBJ2-7; possibly TRBD2 for D (5 bases). Germline loops: CDR1 SGHRS, CDR2 YFSETQ. Trimming shortened V by 1 base and J by 2 bases, and 10 bases separated the two germline ends. This CDR3 has 14 amino acids. The DNA of the CDR3 is TGCGCCAGCAGCTTGAGGGAGACTACCTACGAGCAGTACTTC. The encoded protein is CASSLRETTYEQYF. Full variable domain (missing parts from reference TRBV5-1 and TRBJ2-7): KAGVTQTPRYLIKTRGQQVTLSCSPISGHRSVSWYQQTPGQGLQFLFEYFSETQRNKGNFPGRFSGRQFSNSRSEMNVSTLELGDSALYLCASSLRETTYEQYFGPGTRLTVT.

The gene calls are TRBV28 and TRBJ2-2; D possibly corresponds to TRBD2 (6 bases). The CDR3 has 15 amino acids. V shed 5 bases and J shed 2 bases, with 12 bases lying between them. CDR1 is MDHEN and CDR2 is SYDVKM in the germline V gene. The CDR3 sequence: CASSASGSNTGELFF. Written as DNA, the CDR3 is TGTGCCAGCAGTGCCAGCGGGTCAAACACCGGGGAGCTGTTTTTT. Complete variable domain (other parts from reference TRBV28 and TRBJ2-2): DVKVTQSSRYLVKRTGEKVFLECVQDMDHENMFWYRQDPGLGLRLIYFSYDVKMKEKGDIPEGYSVSREKKERFSLILESASTNQTSMYLCASSASGSNTGELFFGEGSRLTVL.

With respect to this clone: Other DNA variants within this sample encode the same CDR3. CDR3 DNA sequence: TGCGCCAGCAGCGCCGGGACAGGGCTAGGCTATGGCTACACCTTC. Translating it yields CASSAGTGLGYGYTF. The chain uses TRBV5-1 and TRBJ1-2; 9 nucleotides agree with TRBD1. The CDR3 is made up of 15 amino acids. Germline loops: CDR1 SGHRS, CDR2 YFSETQ. V shed 4 bases and J 4 bases; nucleotides not matched to a gene: 8. Complete variable domain (other parts from reference TRBV5-1 and TRBJ1-2): KAGVTQTPRYLIKTRGQQVTLSCSPISGHRSVSWYQQTPGQGLQFLFEYFSETQRNKGNFPGRFSGRQFSNSRSEMNVSTLELGDSALYLCASSAGTGLGYGYTFGSGTRLTVV.

This clone was picked up a small number of times. The rearrangement joins TRBV6-1 to TRBJ2-5; D gene ambiguous. The CDR3 contains 10 residues. Looked up from germline, CDR1 is MNHNS and CDR2 is SASEGT. V was trimmed by 3 bases and J by 7 bases, leaving 3 bases between them. CDR3 sequence: CASSEVTQYF. The DNA for the CDR3 is TGTGCCAGCAGTGAGGTGACCCAGTACTTC.

The chain carries TRBV6-5 and TRBJ2-1; 8 bases map to TRBD2. V shed 0 bases, J shed 4 bases, and the junction held 5 bases outside the gene matches. From germline, CDR1 is MNHEY and CDR2 SVGAGI. This CDR3 has 16 residues. The CDR3 reads CASSYSTTSAYNEQFF. The CDR3 DNA sequence: TGTGCCAGCAGTTACTCGACGACTAGCGCGTACAATGAGCAGTTCTTC.

The CDR3 region has the DNA TGCGCCAGCAGCCGACAGATTATGAGCTACGAGCAGTACTTC. It is translated as CASSRQIMSYEQYF. This rearrangement joins TRBV5-1 to TRBJ2-7; D may be TRBD1 (5 bases). The CDR3 is 14 amino acids. Between the trimmed V and J ends, which lost 4 bases and 3 bases, there was a span of 14 bases. In germline, CDR1 is SGHRS, CDR2 YFSETQ.

A few counts support this clone. The chain links TRBV9 to TRBJ1-6; D possibly corresponds to TRBD1 (5 bases). The CDR3 has 15 residues. Germline loops: CDR1 SGDLS, CDR2 YYNGEE. V was shortened by 0 bases and J by 1 base, with 5 bases between the two germline ends. CDR3: CASSVGGSYNSPLHF. CDR3 coding DNA: TGTGCCAGCAGCGTAGGGGGGTCCTATAATTCACCCCTCCACTTT.

This sequence joins TRBV6-5 and TRBJ2-2; a possible D gene is TRBD2 (5 bases). Per germline, CDR1 MNHEY and CDR2 SVGAGI. V was cut by 2 bases and J by 5 bases, with 9 bases left in between. This CDR3 is 14 amino acids long. The CDR3 DNA follows: TGTGCCAGCAGTTACCTTGGGAGTACCGGGGAGCTGTTTTTT. Its translation: CASSYLGSTGELFF.

V is TRBV15 and J is TRBJ2-7; no clear D. CDR3 length: 15 residues. Trimming pared 0 bases from V and 0 bases from J, leaving 9 bases between. Germline V gene lookup returns CDR1 LNHNV and CDR2 YYDKDF (reference sequence). CDR3 DNA: TGTGCCACCAGCAGAGACTGGAGCGACTCCTACGAGCAGTACTTC. Protein: CATSRDWSDSYEQYF.

The chain has TRBV6-5 and TRBJ2-7; D is ambiguous. Looked up from germline, CDR1 is MNHEY and CDR2 is SVGAGI. The CDR3 totals 12 residues. Trimming took 5 bases from V and 4 from J, leaving 9 bases between them. The CDR3 protein is CASSNRYYEQYF. As DNA, the CDR3 is TGTGCCAGCAGTAATAGATATTACGAGCAGTACTTC.

The V gene is TRBV29-1, the J gene TRBJ2-7, with TRBD1 matching over 7 bases. There are 14 residues in the CDR3. CDR1 is SQVTM, CDR2 ANQGSEA, per germline. With V trimmed by 6 bases and J by 0 bases, 8 bases remained unmatched. The DNA for the CDR3 is TGCAGCGTGGTCCCCGGGACAGTCTCCTACGAGCAGTACTTC. Its translation: CSVVPGTVSYEQYF.

The genes are TRBV5-6 and TRBJ2-7; D assignment may be TRBD1 or TRBD2 (6 bases each). This CDR3 is built from 13 residues. The germline V gene has CDR1 SGHDT and CDR2 YYEEEE. V shed 3 bases and J shed 7 bases, with 14 bases lying between them. The CDR3 sequence: CASSWGASLEQYF. In nucleotides, the CDR3 is TGTGCCAGCAGCTGGGGGGCTAGCCTAGAGCAGTACTTC.

This clone appeared once. The rearrangement joins TRBV6-5 to TRBJ2-7, with D perhaps TRBD2 (6 bases). The V and J ends lost 5 bases and 0 bases respectively, with 11 bases between them. This CDR3 spans 14 amino acids. Germline V gene data show CDR1 as MNHEY and CDR2 as SVGAGI. The CDR3 coding sequence is TGTGCCAGCAGTAGGGACTTGAGCTCCTACGAGCAGTACTTC. As protein: CASSRDLSSYEQYF.

This clone came up a few times. The CDR3 is CASSPNQPQHF. In DNA form, the CDR3 reads TGTGCCAGCAGTCCCAATCAGCCCCAGCATTTT. The chain combines TRBV6-5 with TRBJ1-5; unclear D gene. The CDR3 is 11 residues long. V dropped 5 bases and J dropped 3 bases, with 2 bases sitting between them. The germline V gene has CDR1 MNHEY and CDR2 SVGAGI.

The chain couples TRBV9 to TRBJ1-2; 7 bases align to TRBD1. Germline trimming cut 3 bases from V and 2 bases from J; bases unmatched to any gene: 4. CDR1 is SGDLS and CDR2 is YYNGEE in the germline V gene. The length of the CDR3 is 14 residues. In DNA form, the CDR3 reads TGTGCCAGCAGCGCATTGGGACAGAACTATGGCTACACCTTC. Amino acid sequence: CASSALGQNYGYTF.

CDR3 coding DNA: TGTGCCAGCAGTGTCCAGGGAAATCAGCCCCAGCATTTT. Translating it yields CASSVQGNQPQHF. This chain connects TRBV2 to TRBJ1-5, with a possible D match to TRBD1 (5 bases). Germline CDR1 reads SNHLY; CDR2 reads FYNNEI. Deletions cut 4 bases from V and 4 bases from J, with 8 bases between. The CDR3 spans 13 residues.

This chain uses TRBV5-6 with TRBJ2-3; weak D call: TRBD1 (5 bases). V lost 2 bases and J lost 6, with 10 bases in between. CDR3 length: 13 residues. CDR1 is SGHDT and CDR2 is YYEEEE in the germline V gene. The CDR3 region has the DNA TGTGCCAGCAGCTTCACAGGTGCGGATACGCAGTATTTT. Its protein product is CASSFTGADTQYF.

The CDR3 protein is CASSGGTAYEQYF. CDR3 DNA sequence: TGTGCCAGCAGCGGGGGGACAGCGTACGAGCAGTACTTC. The chain joins TRBV5-6 to TRBJ2-7; TRBD1 is a possible D gene (7 bases). The CDR3 totals 13 residues. Germline CDR1 and CDR2: SGHDT and YYEEEE. Trimming cost V 4 bases and J 4 bases, with 12 bases left between them.